This is a list of T cell receptor beta chains from one sample in a study of cytomegalovirus exposure and HLA in healthy donors. Data came from immunoSEQ multiplex PCR; TCRdb stores just in-frame clones and leaves some out. The sample yields around 180,000 clones, roughly 84% seen once. Sequences were obtained from PBMCs. These receptors were taken from a boy younger than 18 in good health and CMV-seronegative. CDR3s include the opening cysteine and the closing phenylalanine or tryptophan. Each record gives: D gene, J gene, clone size, CDR3 length, V gene, CDR3 protein, CDR3 DNA. D genes are given only for firm matches. A clone size is listed for some rows: how often the clone was seen (once, few, many), or a class if it is expanded.

d_gene: .; j_gene: TRBJ1-3; abundance: .; len: 17; v_gene: TRBV9; CDR3aa: CASSVGAIPHSGNTIYF; CDR3nt: TGTGCCAGCAGCGTGGGGGCTATTCCCCACTCTGGAAACACCATATATTTT
d_gene: .; j_gene: TRBJ2-7; abundance: once; len: 13; v_gene: TRBV7-2; CDR3aa: CASSLSGAGEQYF; CDR3nt: TGTGCCAGCAGCTTAAGTGGGGCTGGCGAGCAGTACTTC
d_gene: .; j_gene: TRBJ1-2; abundance: .; len: 13; v_gene: TRBV6-5; CDR3aa: CASSHRSSGGYTF; CDR3nt: TGTGCCAGCAGTCACCGCTCCTCGGGTGGCTACACCTTC
d_gene: .; j_gene: TRBJ1-6; abundance: .; len: 16; v_gene: TRBV4-3; CDR3aa: CASSQDGARANSPLHF; CDR3nt: TGCGCCAGCAGCCAAGATGGAGCCAGGGCAAATTCACCCCTCCACTTT
d_gene: .; j_gene: TRBJ2-7; abundance: .; len: 17; v_gene: TRBV4-2; CDR3aa: CASSHDPILADSYEQYF; CDR3nt: TGTGCCAGCAGCCATGACCCGATCCTAGCTGACTCCTACGAGCAGTACTTC
d_gene: TRBD1; j_gene: TRBJ2-3; abundance: .; len: 18; v_gene: TRBV11-2; CDR3aa: CASSLESFGTGVSDTQYF; CDR3nt: TGTGCCAGCAGCTTAGAGTCATTCGGGACAGGGGTCTCAGATACGCAGTATTTT
d_gene: TRBD1; j_gene: TRBJ2-7; abundance: .; len: 14; v_gene: TRBV6-1; CDR3aa: CASTEQGANREQYF; CDR3nt: TGTGCCAGTACCGAACAGGGGGCTAATAGGGAGCAGTACTTC
d_gene: .; j_gene: TRBJ1-6; abundance: .; len: 15; v_gene: TRBV9; CDR3aa: CASSVAGQGGSPLHF; CDR3nt: TGTGCCAGCAGCGTCGCGGGGCAGGGCGGTTCACCCCTCCACTTT
d_gene: TRBD1; j_gene: TRBJ1-5; abundance: .; len: 16; v_gene: TRBV23-1; CDR3aa: CASSQRRGQGTQPQHF; CDR3nt: TGCGCCAGCAGTCAAAGGAGGGGACAGGGTACGCAGCCCCAGCATTTT
d_gene: .; j_gene: TRBJ2-3; abundance: .; len: 14; v_gene: TRBV5-6; CDR3aa: CASSESGSTDTQYF; CDR3nt: TGTGCCAGCAGCGAGAGTGGTAGCACAGATACGCAGTATTTT
d_gene: TRBD2; j_gene: TRBJ2-7; abundance: .; len: 15; v_gene: TRBV9; CDR3aa: CASSFSGRSSYEQYF; CDR3nt: TGTGCCAGCAGCTTTAGCGGGCGGAGCTCCTACGAGCAGTACTTC
d_gene: .; j_gene: TRBJ2-1; abundance: .; len: 15; v_gene: TRBV14; CDR3aa: CASSQEAGPYNEQFF; CDR3nt: TGTGCCAGCAGCCAAGAGGCGGGGCCCTACAATGAGCAGTTCTTC
d_gene: .; j_gene: TRBJ1-3; abundance: .; len: 13; v_gene: TRBV19; CDR3aa: CASSFAAGNTIYF; CDR3nt: TGTGCCAGTAGTTTCGCAGCTGGAAACACCATATATTTT
d_gene: .; j_gene: TRBJ2-5; abundance: .; len: 13; v_gene: TRBV7-2; CDR3aa: CASSLAGFETQYF; CDR3nt: TGTGCCAGCAGCTTAGCTGGCTTCGAGACCCAGTACTTC
d_gene: TRBD2; j_gene: TRBJ2-7; abundance: .; len: 15; v_gene: TRBV9; CDR3aa: CASSVGGAGGLEQYF; CDR3nt: TGTGCCAGCAGCGTAGGGGGAGCGGGGGGGCTCGAGCAGTACTTC
d_gene: .; j_gene: TRBJ1-5; abundance: .; len: 16; v_gene: TRBV7-3; CDR3aa: CASSPMRRDSNQPQHF; CDR3nt: TGTGCCAGCAGCCCTATGAGGAGGGATAGCAATCAGCCCCAGCATTTT
d_gene: .; j_gene: TRBJ1-2; abundance: .; len: 15; v_gene: TRBV6-1; CDR3aa: CASSEALKGVDGYTF; CDR3nt: TGTGCCAGCAGTGAAGCGCTCAAGGGGGTAGATGGCTACACCTTC
d_gene: .; j_gene: TRBJ2-7; abundance: .; len: 11; v_gene: TRBV5-6; CDR3aa: CASSLTYEQYF; CDR3nt: TGTGCCAGCAGCTTAACCTACGAGCAGTACTTC
d_gene: .; j_gene: TRBJ1-1; abundance: .; len: 16; v_gene: TRBV4-1; CDR3aa: CASSQAPGQRNTEAFF; CDR3nt: TGCGCCAGCAGCCAAGCTCCGGGACAAAGGAACACTGAAGCTTTCTTT
d_gene: .; j_gene: TRBJ2-2; abundance: .; len: 13; v_gene: TRBV29-1; CDR3aa: CSVFSENTGELFF; CDR3nt: TGCAGCGTTTTCAGCGAAAACACCGGGGAGCTGTTTTTT
d_gene: .; j_gene: TRBJ1-1; abundance: .; len: 15; v_gene: TRBV6-1; CDR3aa: CASIFYWAQNTEAFF; CDR3nt: TGTGCCAGCATTTTTTATTGGGCACAGAACACTGAAGCTTTCTTT
d_gene: .; j_gene: TRBJ1-2; abundance: .; len: 11; v_gene: TRBV20-1; CDR3aa: CSAPVGNGYTF; CDR3nt: TGCAGTGCCCCCGTCGGGAATGGCTACACCTTC
d_gene: .; j_gene: TRBJ2-2; abundance: .; len: 12; v_gene: TRBV15; CDR3aa: CATSRGGGELFF; CDR3nt: TGTGCCACCAGCAGAGGCGGCGGGGAGCTGTTTTTT
d_gene: TRBD2; j_gene: TRBJ2-7; abundance: .; len: 16; v_gene: TRBV7-2; CDR3aa: CASSLDGGGAGYEQYF; CDR3nt: TGTGCCAGCAGCTTAGATGGCGGGGGGGCTGGATACGAGCAGTACTTC
d_gene: .; j_gene: TRBJ2-7; abundance: .; len: 13; v_gene: TRBV5-6; CDR3aa: CASSLTSIHEQYF; CDR3nt: TGTGCCAGCAGCTTGACTAGTATCCACGAGCAGTACTTC
d_gene: .; j_gene: TRBJ2-7; abundance: .; len: 13; v_gene: TRBV6-1; CDR3aa: CASSGKDGEWQYF; CDR3nt: TGTGCCAGCAGCGGGAAGGACGGCGAGTGGCAGTACTTC
d_gene: .; j_gene: TRBJ2-7; abundance: .; len: 14; v_gene: TRBV15; CDR3aa: CATSRDLQIYEQYF; CDR3nt: TGTGCCACCAGCAGAGATCTCCAGATCTACGAGCAGTACTTC
d_gene: TRBD1; j_gene: TRBJ1-1; abundance: .; len: 13; v_gene: TRBV5-5; CDR3aa: CASSVDRGDEAFF; CDR3nt: TGTGCCAGCAGCGTGGACAGGGGTGATGAAGCTTTCTTT
d_gene: .; j_gene: TRBJ2-2; abundance: .; len: 15; v_gene: TRBV5-1; CDR3aa: CASSLGASRTGELFF; CDR3nt: TGCGCCAGCAGCTTGGGGGCTTCTCGCACCGGGGAGCTGTTTTTT
d_gene: .; j_gene: TRBJ2-7; abundance: .; len: 13; v_gene: TRBV27; CDR3aa: CASTKAGSGEQYF; CDR3nt: TGTGCCAGCACCAAAGCAGGATCGGGGGAGCAGTACTTC
d_gene: .; j_gene: TRBJ2-7; abundance: once; len: 16; v_gene: TRBV27; CDR3aa: CASSPSGRTLYYEQYF; CDR3nt: TGTGCCAGCAGCCCATCTGGGCGGACACTTTACTACGAGCAGTACTTC
d_gene: .; j_gene: TRBJ1-1; abundance: .; len: 13; v_gene: TRBV21-1; CDR3aa: CASSKARVTEAFF; CDR3nt: TGTGCCAGCAGCAAAGCCCGGGTCACTGAAGCTTTCTTT
d_gene: TRBD1; j_gene: TRBJ1-3; abundance: .; len: 18; v_gene: TRBV7-2; CDR3aa: CASSSSWSGGDSGNTIYF; CDR3nt: TGTGCCAGCAGCTCCTCGTGGTCAGGGGGCGACTCTGGAAACACCATATATTTT
d_gene: .; j_gene: TRBJ1-4; abundance: .; len: 14; v_gene: TRBV25-1; CDR3aa: CASSESSRGEKLFF; CDR3nt: TGTGCCAGCAGTGAATCCTCGCGGGGGGAAAAACTGTTTTTT
d_gene: .; j_gene: TRBJ2-7; abundance: .; len: 15; v_gene: TRBV14; CDR3aa: CASSQVDSYSYEQYF; CDR3nt: TGTGCCAGCAGCCAAGTGGACAGTTACTCCTACGAGCAGTACTTC
d_gene: TRBD1; j_gene: TRBJ2-1; abundance: .; len: 19; v_gene: TRBV5-1; CDR3aa: CASSSTTPNNRGYYNEQFF; CDR3nt: TGCGCCAGCAGCAGTACTACCCCCAACAACAGGGGATACTACAATGAGCAGTTCTTC
d_gene: .; j_gene: TRBJ2-4; abundance: .; len: 14; v_gene: TRBV30; CDR3aa: CAWSLRTATNIQYF; CDR3nt: TGTGCCTGGAGCCTCAGGACAGCAACAAACATTCAGTACTTC
d_gene: TRBD1; j_gene: TRBJ1-1; abundance: .; len: 14; v_gene: TRBV9; CDR3aa: CASSRGQGVTEAFF; CDR3nt: TGTGCCAGCAGCCGTGGACAGGGGGTCACTGAAGCTTTCTTT
d_gene: .; j_gene: TRBJ1-3; abundance: .; len: 16; v_gene: TRBV9; CDR3aa: CASSVGGVPSGNTIYF; CDR3nt: TGTGCCAGCAGCGTAGGGGGAGTGCCTTCTGGAAACACCATATATTTT
d_gene: TRBD1; j_gene: TRBJ2-1; abundance: .; len: 17; v_gene: TRBV7-9; CDR3aa: CASRGATGTGGYNEQFF; CDR3nt: TGTGCCAGCAGGGGGGCTACCGGGACAGGGGGTTACAATGAGCAGTTCTTC
d_gene: .; j_gene: TRBJ2-6; abundance: .; len: 15; v_gene: TRBV27; CDR3aa: CASSLYRAGANVLTF; CDR3nt: TGTGCCAGCAGTTTATACAGGGCTGGGGCCAACGTCCTGACTTTC